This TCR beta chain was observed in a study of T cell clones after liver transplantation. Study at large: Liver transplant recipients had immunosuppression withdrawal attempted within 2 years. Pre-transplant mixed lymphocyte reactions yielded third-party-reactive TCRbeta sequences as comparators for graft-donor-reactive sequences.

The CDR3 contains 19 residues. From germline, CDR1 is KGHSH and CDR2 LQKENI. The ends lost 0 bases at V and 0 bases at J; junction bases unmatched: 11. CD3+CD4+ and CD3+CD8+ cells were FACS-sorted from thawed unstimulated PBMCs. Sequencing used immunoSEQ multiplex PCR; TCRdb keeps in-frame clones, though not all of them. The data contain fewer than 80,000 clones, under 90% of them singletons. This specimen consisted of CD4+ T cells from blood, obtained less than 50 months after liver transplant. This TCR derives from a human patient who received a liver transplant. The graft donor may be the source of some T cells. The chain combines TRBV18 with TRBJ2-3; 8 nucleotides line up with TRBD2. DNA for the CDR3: TGTGCCAGCTCACCACCCTCAGCGGGGGCCCACCTTAGCACAGATACGCAGTATTTT. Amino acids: CASSPPSAGAHLSTDTQYF. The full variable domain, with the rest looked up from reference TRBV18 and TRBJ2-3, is NAGVMQNPRHLVRRRGQEARLRCSPMKGHSHVYWYRQLPEEGLKFMVYLQKENIIDESGMPKERFSAEFPKEGPSILRIQQVVRGDSAAYFCASSPPSAGAHLSTDTQYFGPGTRLTVL.